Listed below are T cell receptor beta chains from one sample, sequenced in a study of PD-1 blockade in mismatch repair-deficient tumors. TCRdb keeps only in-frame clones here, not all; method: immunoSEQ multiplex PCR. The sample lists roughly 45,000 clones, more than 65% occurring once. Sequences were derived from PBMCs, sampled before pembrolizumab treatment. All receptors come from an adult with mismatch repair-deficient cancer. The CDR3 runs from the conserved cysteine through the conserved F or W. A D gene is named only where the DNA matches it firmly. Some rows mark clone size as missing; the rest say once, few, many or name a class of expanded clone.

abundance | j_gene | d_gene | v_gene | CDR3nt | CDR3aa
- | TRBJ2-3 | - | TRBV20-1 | TGCAGTGCTAGGTGGGCAGGTACGCAGTATTTT | CSARWAGTQYF
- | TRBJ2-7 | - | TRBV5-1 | TGCGCCAGCAGCTTGTGGGGGGACTACGAGCAGTACTTC | CASSLWGDYEQYF
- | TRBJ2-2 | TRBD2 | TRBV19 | TGTGCCAGTAGCAGACTAGCGGGAGGGTCGAACACCGGGGAGCTGTTTTTT | CASSRLAGGSNTGELFF
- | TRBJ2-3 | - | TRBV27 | TGTGCCAGCAGTTTAATTGTCGGGAGTGGCACAGATACGCAGTATTTT | CASSLIVGSGTDTQYF
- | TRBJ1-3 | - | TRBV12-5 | TGTGCTAGTGGTTTGGTACCCGGCCTGGGTGGAAACACCATATATTTT | CASGLVPGLGGNTIYF
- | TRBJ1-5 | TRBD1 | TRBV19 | TGTGCCAGTAGCCCTAGGGACAGAGATCAGCCCCAGCATTTT | CASSPRDRDQPQHF
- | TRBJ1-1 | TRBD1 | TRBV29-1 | TGCAGCGTAGAAAACAGGGGTTCGGTGACTGAAGCTTTCTTT | CSVENRGSVTEAFF
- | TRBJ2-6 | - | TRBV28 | TGTGCCAGCAGTCAGGGCCTGGGCCAAAAATCTGGGGCCAACGTCCTGACTTTC | CASSQGLGQKSGANVLTF
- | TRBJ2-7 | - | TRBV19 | TGTGCCAGTAGTATCAGGGTCGACTACGAGCAGTACTTC | CASSIRVDYEQYF
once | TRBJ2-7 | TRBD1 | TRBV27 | TGTGCCAGCAGCCGGACAGGGGCGTACGAGCAGTACTTC | CASSRTGAYEQYF
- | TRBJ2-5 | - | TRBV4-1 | TGCGCCAGTCCCGTAGGTCTAGGGTACCAAGAGACCCAGTACTTC | CASPVGLGYQETQYF
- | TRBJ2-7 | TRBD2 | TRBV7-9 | TGTGCCAGCAGCCACACAGGACTAGCGGGAGAGGCGGACCTTTACGAGCAGTACTTC | CASSHTGLAGEADLYEQYF
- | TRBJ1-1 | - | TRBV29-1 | TGCAGCGTTGTGGCAGGCGAGGGCACTGAAGCTTTCTTT | CSVVAGEGTEAFF
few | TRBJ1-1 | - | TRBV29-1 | TGCAGCGTTGGGCACACTGAAGCTTTCTTT | CSVGHTEAFF
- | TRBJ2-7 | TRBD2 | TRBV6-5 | TGTGCCAGTTCGCGGGGGTCATACTACGAGCAGTACTTC | CASSRGSYYEQYF
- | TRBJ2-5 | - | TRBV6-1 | TGTGCCAGCAGTGAAGCGGCAGCTAAGTTTACCCAAGAGACCCAGTACTTC | CASSEAAAKFTQETQYF
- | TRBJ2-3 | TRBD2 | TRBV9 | TGTGCCAGCAGCGTCGGGACTAGCGGGGGAGATACGCAGTATTTT | CASSVGTSGGDTQYF
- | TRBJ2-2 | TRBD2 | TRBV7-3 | TGTGCCAGCAGCTTTAGGGAGCGGGGGAACACCGGGGAGCTGTTTTTT | CASSFRERGNTGELFF
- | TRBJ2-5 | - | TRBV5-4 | TGTGCCAGCAGCCAAGACTGGTACGAGGAAGAGACCCAGTACTTC | CASSQDWYEEETQYF
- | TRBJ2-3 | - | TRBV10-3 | TGTGCCATCCTAGGGGGGAGGTTGAGCACAGATACGCAGTATTTT | CAILGGRLSTDTQYF
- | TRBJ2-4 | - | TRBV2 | TGTGCCAGCAGTGACACGGCGGAAACCAAAAACATTCAGTACTTC | CASSDTAETKNIQYF
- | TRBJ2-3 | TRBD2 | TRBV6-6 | TGTGCCAGCCAGACGGGCGGGAGACCCACAGATACGCAGTATTTT | CASQTGGRPTDTQYF
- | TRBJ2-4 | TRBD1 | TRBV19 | TGTGCCAGTAGTATCAGGACAGGGGCACAAAACATTCAGTACTTC | CASSIRTGAQNIQYF
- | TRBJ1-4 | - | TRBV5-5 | TGTGCCAGCAGTGTGGTCGGGGACCTTAATGAAAAACTGTTTTTT | CASSVVGDLNEKLFF
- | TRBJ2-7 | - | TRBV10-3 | TGTGCCATCAGTGGCCCAGGACTAAATTACGAGCAGTACTTC | CAISGPGLNYEQYF
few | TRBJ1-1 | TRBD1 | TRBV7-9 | TGTGCCAGCAGCCCGTCGGGCGACAGGGGGCAAGAAGCTTTCTTT | CASSPSGDRGQEAFF
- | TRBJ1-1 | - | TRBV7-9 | TGTGCCAGCAGCCCCGGCAGGGAGATCACTGAAGCTTTCTTT | CASSPGREITEAFF
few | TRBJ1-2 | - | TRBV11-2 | TGTGCCAGCAGCCCCCTCAATCAAGCCGCGTATGGAGGCTACACCTTC | CASSPLNQAAYGGYTF